The rows below give T cell receptor beta chains drawn from one sample of a study of T-cell reconstitution after alpha-beta-depleted transplantation in children. TCRdb recomputed calls from the PCR reads with MiXCR, one row per CDR3 protein. The data contain approximately 980,000 distinct CDR3 sequences, 25% to 35% of them singletons. The sample in question was PBMCs, mostly from graft donor cells, obtained 360 days after TCRalphabeta/CD19-depleted stem cell transplant. The receptor source for this set is a boy less than two years old who had a stem cell transplant for SCID, so the T cells may come from the graft donor. CDR3s include the opening cysteine and the closing phenylalanine or tryptophan. Fields, in order: J gene, D gene, clone size, V gene, CDR3 protein, CDR3 DNA. A D gene is named only where the DNA matches it firmly. The size entry is marked missing in some rows and otherwise reads once, few, many or a size class.

>TRBJ2-3|TRBD2|once|TRBV3-1
CASSSLGTSGLSSTDTQYF
TGTGCCAGCAGCTCCCTAGGGACTAGCGGACTGTCGTCCACAGATACGCAGTATTTT
>TRBJ2-7|-|few|TRBV27
CASSLKGSVYEQYF
TGTGCCAGCAGTTTGAAGGGATCTGTCTACGAGCAGTACTTC
>TRBJ2-1|TRBD2|-|TRBV20-1
CSARGNLAGGYNEQFF
TGCAGTGCTAGAGGTAACCTGGCGGGGGGATACAATGAGCAGTTCTTC
>TRBJ1-4|-|-|TRBV18
CASSPVKGVEKLFF
TGTGCCAGCTCACCCGTAAAGGGGGTTGAAAAACTGTTTTTT
>TRBJ2-3|TRBD1|few|TRBV20-1
CSATAQLDRPSTDTQYF
TGCAGTGCTACGGCGCAATTGGACAGGCCTAGCACAGATACGCAGTATTTT
>TRBJ2-3|-|many|TRBV2
CASSAASLGGLDTQYF
TGTGCCAGCAGCGCGGCTTCTCTAGGGGGATTAGATACGCAGTATTTT
>TRBJ1-2|-|-|TRBV11-2
CASSLDRAGANYGYTF
TGTGCCAGCAGCTTAGATCGGGCAGGGGCTAACTATGGCTACACCTTC
>TRBJ1-5|TRBD1|-|TRBV4-3
CASSQTDRGWSNQPQHF
TGCGCCAGCAGCCAAACTGACAGGGGTTGGAGCAATCAGCCCCAGCATTTT
>TRBJ2-7|TRBD1|few|TRBV5-1
CASSPYRGQLYEQYF
TGCGCCAGCAGCCCATACAGGGGGCAATTATACGAGCAGTACTTC
>TRBJ2-7|TRBD1|many|TRBV20-1
CSARGGGTEYEQYF
TGCAGTGCTAGAGGGGGTGGGACAGAATACGAGCAGTACTTC
>TRBJ1-5|-|few|TRBV29-1
CSVRWAEDQPQHF
TGCAGCGTTCGGTGGGCGGAGGATCAGCCCCAGCATTTT
>TRBJ1-2|TRBD1|few|TRBV5-1
CASSSDRGLDYGYTF
TGCGCCAGCAGCTCGGACAGGGGGCTTGACTATGGCTACACCTTC
>TRBJ2-1|-|few|TRBV7-2
CASSLSPSRYNEQFF
TGTGCCAGCAGCCTCAGCCCATCCCGCTACAATGAGCAGTTCTTC
>TRBJ2-7|-|few|TRBV20-1
CSARDRIAYEQYF
TGCAGTGCTAGAGATCGAATAGCCTACGAGCAGTACTTC
>TRBJ1-4|TRBD1|-|TRBV12-3/TRBV12-4
CASSRPPGTGAGEKLFF
TGTGCCAGCAGTCGCCCTCCCGGGACAGGAGCGGGCGAAAAACTGTTTTTT
>TRBJ2-7|TRBD1|many|TRBV29-1
CSVWDRPYEQYF
TGCAGCGTATGGGACAGGCCCTACGAGCAGTACTTC
>TRBJ1-1|-|-|TRBV5-1
CASSSHRDRGAFF
TGCGCCAGCAGCTCACACAGGGACCGGGGAGCTTTCTTT
>TRBJ2-1|TRBD2|few|TRBV6-2/TRBV6-3
CASSYSPSGGAGQFF
TGTGCCAGCAGTTACTCGCCTAGCGGGGGGGCCGGGCAGTTCTTC
>TRBJ2-7|TRBD1|-|TRBV7-8
CASSPPRGQGLVMGYEQYF
TGTGCCAGCAGCCCCCCGCGGGGACAGGGGCTGGTGATGGGATACGAGCAGTACTTC
>TRBJ2-5|-|few|TRBV20-1
CSARDTTRDQETQYF
TGCAGTGCTAGAGATACAACCAGGGACCAAGAGACCCAGTACTTC
>TRBJ2-7|-|many|TRBV27
CASSLARDQPYEQYF
TGTGCCAGCAGTTTAGCCCGGGACCAGCCCTACGAGCAGTACTTC
>TRBJ2-3|-|-|TRBV3-1
CASSQVKGQSYTQYF
TGTGCCAGCAGCCAAGTCAAGGGGCAGTCGTATACGCAGTATTTT
>TRBJ2-1|TRBD1|-|TRBV20-1
CSARVSTGGRGNEQFF
TGCAGTGCTAGGGTGTCAACAGGGGGTAGGGGCAATGAGCAGTTCTTC
>TRBJ2-1|-|few|TRBV6-2/TRBV6-3
CASSYRLTQGNEQFF
TGTGCCAGCAGTTACAGGCTAACGCAGGGGAATGAGCAGTTCTTC
>TRBJ2-6|TRBD1|-|TRBV16
CASSPRYNRGLTSGANVLTF
TGTGCCAGCAGCCCCCGATATAACAGGGGGTTGACCTCTGGGGCCAACGTCCTGACTTTC
>TRBJ2-7|-|-|TRBV5-1
CASSLEAALGEQYF
TGCGCCAGCAGCTTGGAGGCAGCCCTGGGGGAGCAGTACTTC
>TRBJ2-5|-|-|TRBV12-3/TRBV12-4
CASSLRVGEETQYF
TGTGCCAGCAGTTTAAGAGTGGGGGAAGAGACCCAGTACTTC
>TRBJ1-5|-|few|TRBV6-2/TRBV6-3
CASSPVAVAEDQPQHF
TGTGCCAGCAGTCCTGTTGCCGTGGCAGAGGATCAGCCCCAGCATTTT
>TRBJ1-1|TRBD1|-|TRBV28
CASSLGVTGGTEAFF
TGTGCCAGCAGTTTAGGAGTAACAGGGGGGACTGAAGCTTTCTTT
>TRBJ2-1|TRBD1|-|TRBV25-1
CASSGTEYNEQFF
TGTGCCAGCAGCGGGACAGAGTACAATGAGCAGTTCTTC
>TRBJ2-1|TRBD1|few|TRBV25-1
CASSEQTPGQGSYNEQFF
TGTGCCAGCAGTGAACAGACACCGGGACAGGGATCCTACAATGAGCAGTTCTTC
>TRBJ2-5|TRBD1|few|TRBV5-1
CASSFGRGYQETQYF
TGCGCCAGCAGCTTCGGCAGGGGGTACCAAGAGACCCAGTACTTC
>TRBJ2-7|-|few|TRBV6-2/TRBV6-3
CASSWGIWSYEQYF
TGTGCCAGCAGCTGGGGAATTTGGTCCTACGAGCAGTACTTC
>TRBJ1-4|-|-|TRBV20-1
CSARDPTSPNEKLFF
TGCAGTGCTAGAGATCCGACGTCCCCTAATGAAAAACTGTTTTTT
>TRBJ2-2|-|once|TRBV4-3
CASSQDRSRTGELFF
TGCGCCAGCAGCCAAGATAGGAGCAGAACCGGGGAGCTGTTTTTT
>TRBJ2-1|-|-|TRBV4-3
CASSQDSKRGGYNEQFF
TGCGCCAGCAGCCAAGATAGTAAGAGGGGGGGATACAATGAGCAGTTCTTC
>TRBJ2-1|-|-|TRBV20-1
CSAIQGLRQFF
TGCAGTGCTATACAGGGTCTTCGGCAGTTCTTC
>TRBJ1-3|TRBD1|few|TRBV6-1
CASSDRGPSGNTIYF
TGTGCCAGCAGTGACAGGGGGCCATCTGGAAACACCATATATTTT
>TRBJ2-1|-|-|TRBV4-3
CASSQEMSRGGNEQFF
TGCGCCAGCAGCCAAGAAATGAGTAGGGGGGGAAATGAGCAGTTCTTC
>TRBJ2-3|-|few|TRBV15
CATSRGDVGTDTQYF
TGTGCCACCAGCAGAGGGGATGTGGGCACAGATACGCAGTATTTT
>TRBJ2-3|-|-|TRBV2
CASSPVLGTDTQYF
TGTGCCAGCAGCCCGGTCCTAGGGACAGATACGCAGTATTTT
>TRBJ2-7|-|few|TRBV4-1
CASSQERTEGYEQYF
TGCGCCAGCAGCCAAGAGCGGACAGAGGGTTACGAGCAGTACTTC
>TRBJ1-2|TRBD1|-|TRBV6-1
CASAADRVGGYTF
TGTGCCAGCGCCGCGGACAGGGTAGGCGGCTACACCTTC